Listed below are T cell receptor beta chains from one sample, sequenced in a study of response to subunit inactivated influenza vaccine. TCRdb ran MiXCR on the RT-PCR reads and lists one entry per CDR3 protein. The sample yields around 570,000 distinct CDR3 sequences, around 10% seen once. The same data also went into a second study, on T cells expressing NK-cell markers.

Here the sequenced sample was PBMCs from blood, taken on the day of vaccination. The receptors come from a man aged 50-60 years who received an inactivated influenza vaccine. CDR3s include the opening cysteine and the closing phenylalanine or tryptophan. The D gene is left open where the match is weak. For some rows the clone size is stated as once, few or many, or as a class when expanded; others skip it.

d_gene,abundance,v_gene,j_gene,CDR3nt,CDR3aa
.,few,TRBV12-3/TRBV12-4,TRBJ2-5,TGTGCCAGCAGTTTAGTAGGCTCCCCGGGGGAGACCCAGTACTTC,CASSLVGSPGETQYF
.,.,TRBV27,TRBJ2-7,TGTGCCAGCAGTTTGGGGGTTTACGACGAGCAGTACTTC,CASSLGVYDEQYF
.,.,TRBV28,TRBJ1-6,TGTGCCAGCAGTTTACTTAATTCACCCCTCCACTTT,CASSLLNSPLHF
.,.,TRBV6-1,TRBJ1-4,TGTGCCAGCAGTGGACGGCTTAATGAAAAACTGTTTTTT,CASSGRLNEKLFF
.,many,TRBV5-1,TRBJ2-1,TGCGCCAGCAGCTTGGAAGGACATAGCTCCTACAATGAGCAGTTCTTC,CASSLEGHSSYNEQFF
TRBD2,.,TRBV20-1,TRBJ2-1,TGCAGTGCTAGTAGGGTCGGTAACAAGCGGGAAATATACAATGAGCAGTTCTTC,CSASRVGNKREIYNEQFF
TRBD2,.,TRBV4-2,TRBJ2-1,TGTGCCAGCAGCCAGGGATCGGGGACTAGCGGGAACAATGAGCAGTTCTTC,CASSQGSGTSGNNEQFF
.,.,TRBV27,TRBJ1-2,TGTGCCAGCAGTTTGTTTGGCCTTACGGGCTACACCTTC,CASSLFGLTGYTF
.,few,TRBV5-1,TRBJ2-1,TGCGCCAGCAGCCCGGGGGGTAGTGGACAGGGACTCAATGAGCAGTTCTTC,CASSPGGSGQGLNEQFF
TRBD1,few,TRBV5-1,TRBJ1-1,TGCGCCAGCAGCCCCAACTACAGGGGGCCTGTGAACACTGAAGCTTTCTTT,CASSPNYRGPVNTEAFF
.,many,TRBV12-3/TRBV12-4,TRBJ2-7,TGTGCCAGCAGTTTCGGTGCCAACGAGCAGTACTTC,CASSFGANEQYF
TRBD2,many,TRBV7-2,TRBJ2-2,TGTGCCAGCAGCGGACTAGCCGCGACCGGGGAGCTGTTTTTT,CASSGLAATGELFF
.,many,TRBV29-1,TRBJ2-3,TGCAGCGTTGGAGGACGGGTCACAGATACGCAGTATTTT,CSVGGRVTDTQYF
.,few,TRBV12-3/TRBV12-4,TRBJ1-4,TGTGCCAGCAGCTCTTCCGGGACGCTACATGAAAAACTGTTTTTT,CASSSSGTLHEKLFF
.,few,TRBV3-1,TRBJ1-4,TGTGCCAGCAGGCAGCGGTCGGCTAATGAAAAACTGTTTTTT,CASRQRSANEKLFF
TRBD1,few,TRBV6-1,TRBJ1-2,TGTGCCAGCAGTAGACAGGGTCCTGGCTATGGCTACACCTTC,CASSRQGPGYGYTF
TRBD2,few,TRBV11-1,TRBJ2-1,TGTGCCAGCAGCCCTCGGACTAGCGGGAGCGGTGAGCAGTTCTTC,CASSPRTSGSGEQFF
.,.,TRBV7-2,TRBJ2-3,TGTGCCAGCAGCTTATCCCAGGTCGCAGATACGCAGTATTTT,CASSLSQVADTQYF
TRBD1,few,TRBV4-1,TRBJ2-6,TGCGCCAGCAGCCAACCTTGGGGGACAGCCTCGGGGGCCAACGTCCTGACTTTC,CASSQPWGTASGANVLTF
TRBD2,.,TRBV4-1,TRBJ2-5,TGCGCCAGCAGCCAATTCGGGACTAGCGGAGAAGAGACCCAGTACTTC,CASSQFGTSGEETQYF
.,.,TRBV5-8,TRBJ2-3,TGTGCCAGCAGCTACGACCGAAGAGGAGATACGCAGTATTTT,CASSYDRRGDTQYF
TRBD2,.,TRBV4-2,TRBJ2-6,TGTGCCAGCAGCCAAGTGCTCGGGGGGTCTCCTGGGGCCAACGTCCTGACTTTC,CASSQVLGGSPGANVLTF
.,few,TRBV20-1,TRBJ2-5,TGCAGTGCTCCCCTCGCGGGCAGGGGAGAGACCCAGTACTTC,CSAPLAGRGETQYF
.,.,TRBV5-1,TRBJ2-1,TGCGCCAGCAGCTTGACTAGGGGGGACTTAATGGGTGAGCAGTTCTTC,CASSLTRGDLMGEQFF
.,.,TRBV6-2/TRBV6-3,TRBJ2-5,TGTGCCACCGGATGGGAGGAGACCCAGTACTTC,CATGWEETQYF
.,.,TRBV5-1,TRBJ2-7,TGCGCCAGCAGCTTGTTGCAGACAGGGTCGGGGGGCGAGCAGTACTTC,CASSLLQTGSGGEQYF
TRBD1,many,TRBV5-1,TRBJ2-7,TGCGCCAGCAGCTTTGACAGGGGCGAGCAGTACTTC,CASSFDRGEQYF
TRBD2,.,TRBV27,TRBJ2-1,TGTGCCAGCACGAGGGGGCACGGACTAGCGGGAGGGTTGGACAATGAGCAGTTCTTC,CASTRGHGLAGGLDNEQFF
TRBD2,few,TRBV20-1,TRBJ2-7,TGCAGTGCTCCCCGGGGGGATCACTACGAGCAGTACTTC,CSAPRGDHYEQYF
.,.,TRBV5-1,TRBJ2-1,TGCGCCAGCAGCTTGAGAGAGTACAATGAGCAGTTCTTC,CASSLREYNEQFF